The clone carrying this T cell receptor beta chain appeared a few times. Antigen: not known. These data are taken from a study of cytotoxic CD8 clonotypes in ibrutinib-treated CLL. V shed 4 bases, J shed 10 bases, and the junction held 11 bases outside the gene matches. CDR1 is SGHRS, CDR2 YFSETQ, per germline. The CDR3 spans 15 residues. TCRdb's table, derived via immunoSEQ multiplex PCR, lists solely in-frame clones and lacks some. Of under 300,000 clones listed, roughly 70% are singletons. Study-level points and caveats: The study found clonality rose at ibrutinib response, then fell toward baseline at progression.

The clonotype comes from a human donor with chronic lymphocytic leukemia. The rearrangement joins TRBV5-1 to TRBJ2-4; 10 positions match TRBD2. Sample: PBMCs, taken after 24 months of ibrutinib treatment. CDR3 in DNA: TGCGCCAGCAGCCCGCCCCTAGCGGGAGTCGGAATTCAGTACTTC. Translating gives CASSPPLAGVGIQYF.